The rows below give T cell receptor beta chains drawn from one sample of a study of T-cell memory formation after mild COVID-19. TCRdb called the 5' RACE reads again in MiXCR, with one record for every CDR3 protein. The profile shows about 600,000 distinct CDR3 sequences, roughly 21% of them singletons. The sample taken for sequencing was PBMCs or a T cell subset sorted from them (not recorded which). These receptors were obtained from an adult woman who had mild COVID-19 (a few samples of this study predate the infection). Cell type and time point are not known. CDR3s include the opening cysteine and the closing phenylalanine or tryptophan. The D gene is left open where the match is weak. Where a row states a size, it is once, few, many or the class of an expanded clone; other rows omit it.

TRBV5-1	TRBJ1-4	few	NA	TGCGCCAGCAGCTTGCTAGACGCAACTAATGAAAAACTGTTTTTT	CASSLLDATNEKLFF
TRBV7-9	TRBJ2-6	few	TRBD1	TGTGCCAGCAGCGGGACAGGGGTAGCTGGGGCCAACGTCCTGACTTTC	CASSGTGVAGANVLTF
TRBV7-9	TRBJ2-1	few	TRBD1	TGTGCCAGCAGCAAGGACAGGTGGACCTACAATGAGCAGTTCTTC	CASSKDRWTYNEQFF
TRBV4-1	TRBJ1-5	NA	NA	TGCGCCAGCAGCCAAGAAGGCAGCGAGGGTCAGCCCCAGCATTTT	CASSQEGSEGQPQHF
TRBV27	TRBJ2-2	many	NA	TGTGCCAGCCGGGGATGGGCGATCACCGGGGAGCTGTTTTTT	CASRGWAITGELFF
TRBV7-9	TRBJ2-7	NA	NA	TGTGCCAGCAGCTTAGCTCCGGGGATGGTCTACGAGCAGTACTTC	CASSLAPGMVYEQYF
TRBV4-1	TRBJ1-2	NA	TRBD1	TGCGCCAGCAGCCAAGTGGACAGGGCTTTAAAGGACTATGGCTACACCTTC	CASSQVDRALKDYGYTF
TRBV30	TRBJ1-3	NA	NA	TGTGCCTGGAGTTTCGGACAGCTGACTGGAAACACCATATATTTT	CAWSFGQLTGNTIYF
TRBV19	TRBJ1-5	NA	NA	TGTGCCAGTAGCCGGGACACCAATAGCAATCAGCCCCAGCATTTT	CASSRDTNSNQPQHF
TRBV20-1	TRBJ2-3	NA	TRBD2	TGCAGTGCGGGACAAAGCGGGAGCATCACAGATACGCAGTATTTT	CSAGQSGSITDTQYF
TRBV5-6	TRBJ1-3	NA	NA	TGTGCCAGCAGCCCCAAAGACAGCTTTTCGGGAAACACCATATATTTT	CASSPKDSFSGNTIYF
TRBV5-1	TRBJ2-7	few	TRBD2	TGCGCCAGCAGCTTGACTAGCGGGGGGCTCTACGAGCAGTACTTC	CASSLTSGGLYEQYF
TRBV2	TRBJ1-1	NA	TRBD1	TGTGCCAGCAGTGAAGGACCGGGACAGAGCACTGAAGCTTTCTTT	CASSEGPGQSTEAFF
TRBV4-1	TRBJ2-7	NA	TRBD2	TGCGCCAGCAGCCATGGACTAGCGGGGGCCTACGAGCAGTACTTC	CASSHGLAGAYEQYF
TRBV5-1	TRBJ2-3	few	TRBD2	TGCGCCAGCAGCTTCGTCCTAGCGGGGTTCACAGATACGCAGTATTTT	CASSFVLAGFTDTQYF
TRBV9	TRBJ1-2	few	NA	TGTGCCAGCAGCGTAGGAGGGGCCCGGAGCGGGAGTAACTATGGCTACACCTTC	CASSVGGARSGSNYGYTF
TRBV29-1	TRBJ1-1	NA	NA	TGCAGCGTCGAGGGGTATAGGGAGGAGAACACTGAAGCTTTCTTT	CSVEGYREENTEAFF
TRBV7-6	TRBJ2-1	few	NA	TGTGCCAGCAGCGAGAATAGGGGGGGCTTCTCGGGAGGCAATGAGCAGTTCTTC	CASSENRGGFSGGNEQFF
TRBV12-3/TRBV12-4	TRBJ2-2	NA	NA	TGTGCCAGCACCCTAAAGGGTTTAAGCGGGGAGCTGTTTTTT	CASTLKGLSGELFF